Sequencing of this T cell receptor beta chain was carried out in a study of shared clonotypes between healthy human individuals. The study's findings and limits: The sharing of roughly 5% of naive CD4 clonotypes was seen across several donors.

The protocol was immunoSEQ multiplex PCR, while the TCRdb copy is restricted to in-frame clones and leaves out a portion. This table holds about 2 million clones, about 95% found once. Points on this clone: Its antigen is not known.

The CDR3 has 16 amino acids. The germline gives CDR1 PRHDT, CDR2 FYEKMQ (reference sequence). Trimming removed 5 bases from V and 2 bases from J; junction bases left unmatched: 3. Naive CD8 isolation took CD45RO-negative cells positively selected for CCR7 and excluded terminally differentiated effector memory CD45RA+ cells. This sequence joins TRBV13 and TRBJ2-6; TRBD1 aligns across 10 bases. Material for sequencing was naive CD8+ T cells sorted from blood. The TCR originated in a man aged 18 to 30 in good health. The CDR3: CASSPTGGAGANVLTF. The CDR3 DNA reads as TGTGCCAGCAGCCCGACAGGGGGCGCTGGGGCCAACGTCCTGACTTTC.